The present T cell receptor beta chain was sequenced within a study of vaccination and CD4 T cells after COVID-19 (dated by TCRdb to between 2021 and 2023). Background for the entire study: Every convalescent patient had a positive nasal swab PCR test for SARS-CoV-2, with mild disease in roughly ten patients and severe disease in one. The convalescent cohort included six males and four females, with two Hispanic individuals, seven Caucasians, two Asians and one multiracial person. Two doses of either the Pfizer-BioNTech BNT162b2 vaccine (n=8) or the Moderna mRNA-1273 vaccine (n=2) were administered to participants. Post-COVID blood samples were collected from convalescent patients a median of roughly 100 days after diagnosis, with a range of roughly 30 to 170 days. Post-vaccine blood samples were collected a median of approximately eleven weeks after the second vaccine dose, ranging from roughly 13 to 250 days. The cultures were stimulated with overlapping spike peptide pools from SARS-CoV-2 and from the common cold coronaviruses HCoV-NL63, HCoV-OC43 and HCoV-229E. As controls, cultures received a CEFX viral epitope pool (the positive control), an HIV-1 Nef peptide pool (the negative control), or no peptide at all. In around ten COVID-19 convalescent patients and a few infection-naive healthy vaccine recipients, the spike-specific CD4+ TCR repertoire before mRNA vaccination was compared with the repertoire after mRNA vaccination.

The CDR3, from cysteine to phenylalanine, totals 13 residues. This entry keeps only the CDR3 DNA: 39 bases, framed from base 1. CDR1 LGHNA and CDR2 YNFKEQ are derived from the germline V gene. V and J are truncated by 4 bases and 4 bases respectively, leaving an intervening sequence of 8 bases. To prepare the library, PCR was applied. DNA from cultured CD4+ T cells underwent TCR sequencing with the Oncomine TCR Beta short-read assay at the Johns Hopkins FTIC core. The QIAamp micro DNA kit was used to extract genomic DNA from the cultured CD4+ T cells. Oncomine TCR Beta libraries from cultured CD4+ T cells were pooled using unique dual indexes and sequenced on an Illumina iSeq 100. The original methods were these. Non-productive sequences were removed, and CDR3s that did not start with C, did not end with F or W, or were shorter than 7 amino acids were discarded. The MANAFEST web application was used to identify antigen-specific clonotypes by comparing peptide-stimulated wells against reference wells and other culture wells. Positive clones required FDR below 0.05, an odds ratio above 5, and productive frequency above 0.1% in at least two of three replicate wells. A clonotype was classed as cross-reactive if the clonotype showed significant expansion both in SARS-CoV-2 spike wells and in at least one common cold coronavirus spike condition. Similarity between CDR3 sequences was evaluated in R version 3.6.1 using Levenshtein distances (stringdist) and unrooted phylogenetic trees (ape). TCRdb cleaned the public reads at Q25 with fastp, built clones with MiXCR and kept in-frame beta chains. When rows share a CDR3 protein, they turn into one entry using the most common DNA and genes. The authors' filters were not applied to this entry. This sample lists about 14,000 distinct CDR3 sequences; roughly 45% were detected once. The ten largest clones represent around 8% of the sample.

This specimen's treatment or condition label, interpreted: approximately 9-day PBMC culture with coronavirus spike peptide pools or control peptides (ViraFEST assay). To expand antigen-specific T cells with peptide pools and then pick out the expanded clonotypes through TCR sequencing, the study relied on the ViraFEST assay. The convalescent patients' positive SARS-CoV-2 PCR tests fell between March and December 2020, which was before the Alpha, Beta and Delta variants emerged in the United States. Each well held 2 million to 2.5 million PBMCs cultured with approximately 10 ug/ml peptide pools in IMDM containing around 5% human AB serum and approximately 10 IU/ml IL-2. Half of the culture medium was replaced with fresh IL-2-containing medium on days 3 and 7. CD4+ T cells were isolated after roughly 9 days of culture through negative selection using the EasySep CD4+ T cell isolation kit. PBMCs were separated from whole blood using Ficoll-Paque Plus gradient centrifugation and then either used fresh or cryopreserved at -140C. Culture conditions were generally each tested in triplicate wells.

This clonotype is labeled medium-sized (0.01 to 0.1%). Its specific antigen is unknown. No qualities accompany the bases; no much larger clone lies one base away. Summary of the overall study and its limitations: Among convalescent patients, a median about 86% of the SARS-CoV-2-reactive clones seen after vaccination appeared only after vaccination, which suggests priming specific to the vaccine. The number of convalescent patients in the study was relatively small, and the study did not examine early timepoints following natural infection. Of the vaccine-specific clones found in convalescent patients, nearly all (304 of 307) were mono-reactive for SARS-CoV-2 spike instead of being cross-reactive with common cold coronaviruses. The median count of SARS-CoV-2-reactive clonotypes went up from approximately 20 after infection to a few dozen after vaccination, although the change was not significant.

This specimen was CD4+ T cells from blood, cultured in vitro, taken after SARS-CoV-2 vaccination. This sequence uses TRBV4-2 and TRBJ1-5; the D gene is unclear. The clonotype was recovered from a human donor who had recovered from COVID-19. The base sequence is TGTGCCAGCAGCCTTCAGAAAAATCAGCCCCAGCATTTT. Translated, this is CASSLQKNQPQHF.